The sequence of this TCR beta chain was determined in a study of cytomegalovirus exposure and HLA in healthy donors. Of note for this clone: The antigen remains unidentified. Germline is not matched at one junction end, which may reflect a read error.

The primer mix had 60 Vbeta and 13 Jbeta primers. Only in-frame clones appear in the TCRdb table, and some are missing; sequencing was by immunoSEQ multiplex PCR. The table has under 100,000 clones, roughly 58% seen once. Overall study findings and caveats: A later analysis linked a missense DCLRE1C variant to TCR beta V- and J-gene trimming. Rarity marked most TCR sequences, yet some public TCRs occurred in many donors.

The TCR sequence derives from a woman between 25 and 40 years old in good health and CMV-seropositive. Source material: PBMCs.

This CDR3 reads CASSSDGNYGYPF. The CDR3 coding sequence is TGTGCCAGCAGCTCGGACGGGAACTATGGCTACCCCTTC. This chain links TRBV7-9 with TRBJ1-2; no reliable D call. The CDR3 spans 13 residues. CDR1 is SEHNR and CDR2 is FQNEAQ in the germline V gene (reference sequence).